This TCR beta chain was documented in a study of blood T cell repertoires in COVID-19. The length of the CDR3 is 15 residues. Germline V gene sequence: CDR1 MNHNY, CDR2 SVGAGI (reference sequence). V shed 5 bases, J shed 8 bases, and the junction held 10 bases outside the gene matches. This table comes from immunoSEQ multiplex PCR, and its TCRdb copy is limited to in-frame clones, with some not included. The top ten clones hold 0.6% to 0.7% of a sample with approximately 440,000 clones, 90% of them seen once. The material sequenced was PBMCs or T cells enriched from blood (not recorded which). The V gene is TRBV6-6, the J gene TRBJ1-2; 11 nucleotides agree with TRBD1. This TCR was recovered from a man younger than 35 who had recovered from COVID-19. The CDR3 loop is CASSTTSGQGGGYTF. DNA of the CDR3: TGTGCCAGCAGTACAACCTCGGGACAGGGGGGAGGCTACACCTTC.